This T cell receptor (beta chain) was captured by sequencing in a study of regulatory T cells in long-lasting Graves disease. Study overall: Recently diagnosed Graves' patients had received antithyroid drugs for under 3 months. Study-level findings and limits: Persistent disease preferred TRBV28, TRBJ1-2 and TRBJ2-5.

This clonotype was seen ten or more times. The antigen remains undetermined. The CDR3 is 15 residues long. With 3 bases clipped from V and 7 bases from J, the junction kept 7 bases outside the gene matches. Germline CDR1 MDHEN, CDR2 SYDVKM. To make TCR beta libraries, researchers used iRepertoire HTBI primers and Arm-PCR of CDR3 regions. Each CDR3 protein is one row after TCRdb ran MiXCR on the multiplex PCR reads. The table records hundreds of thousands of distinct CDR3 sequences, approximately 16% of them present only once. Described time point: newly diagnosed GD, antithyroid drugs for less than 3 months. The TCR library used RNA extracted from PBMCs. Separately, the same data were catalogued under a study of T cells in Graves' hyperthyroidism and ophthalmopathy. This second study says: Model-based prediction identified ophthalmopathy a median around 6.5 months prior to its onset.

Specimen: peripheral blood mononuclear cells (PBMCs), collected at new diagnosis, from a patient treated with antithyroid drugs. The V and J genes are TRBV28 and TRBJ2-7; 12 nucleotides match TRBD2. The TCR sequence derives from a woman aged 35 to 49 with Graves disease. The CDR3 protein is CASSFEGLAGLEQYF. In DNA form, the CDR3 reads TGTGCCAGCAGTTTCGAGGGACTAGCGGGTTTAGAGCAGTACTTC.